Described below is a single T cell receptor beta chain sequence and its context. This CDR3 region has 15 residues. Deletions cut 6 bases from V and 2 bases from J, with 14 bases between. Germline V lookup: CDR1 MDHEN, CDR2 SYDVKM. Measured with immunoSEQ multiplex PCR; TCRdb has only the in-frame clones, and not every one. The sample has some 49,000 clones, around 85% seen once; the top ten hold about 2.7%. The entry originates in a study of control samples from healthy donors and cancer patients. The gene calls are TRBV28 and TRBJ1-5; D gene uncertain. The sample comprised PBMCs. This receptor was taken from a woman aged 50 to 65 with lung cancer. The CDR3 is CASRLAFQGNQPQHF. The DNA for the CDR3 is TGTGCCAGCAGACTGGCCTTTCAGGGCAATCAGCCCCAGCATTTT.